This T cell receptor beta chain was captured by sequencing in a study of beta chain features in type 1 diabetes. TCRB transcripts that were expressed got sequenced, as all of the isolated RNA had been reverse transcribed. The repertoire was sequenced with immunoSEQ multiplex PCR; TCRdb's copy has only in-frame clones and lacks some. The sample shows around 340,000 clones, approximately 10% of them seen only once. Findings of the study overall: In all four CD4+ subsets, TCRB CDR3 length was significantly, moderately reduced in type 1 diabetes. With patients and controls alike, PCR might favor shorter templates to an equal degree.

This clone was seen a few times. Its specificity is unknown. The CDR3 covers 14 residues. In germline, CDR1 is MNHEY, CDR2 SVGAGI. With 4 bases clipped from V and 8 bases from J, the junction kept 9 bases outside the gene matches. The sequencing sample was made of central memory CD4+ T cells from blood. The sequence was obtained from a man in his thirties or forties with type 1 diabetes. The chain carries TRBV6-5 and TRBJ1-2; TRBD1 aligns across 8 bases. This CDR3 is CASSSRTGSRGYTF. The CDR3 region has the DNA TGTGCCAGCAGTTCGAGGACAGGGAGCAGGGGCTACACCTTC.